Below are 21 T cell receptor beta chains sequenced from a single sample in a study of T cell responses to AZD1222 COVID-19 vaccine. Libraries were prepared by immunoSEQ multiplex PCR; TCRdb keeps only in-frame clonotypes and omits some of them. The data show 45,000 to 55,000 clones, 80% to 90% seen once. The sequencing used peripheral blood, collected on day 0 of AZD1222 vaccination. The receptors were sampled from an adult in good health.

The chain recombines TRBV15 with TRBJ2-1; D possibly uses TRBD1 or TRBD2 (5 bases each). CDR3 length: 16 amino acids. Trimming removed 2 bases at V and 2 bases at J, with 13 bases between. Germline CDR1 is LNHNV and CDR2 is YYDKDF (reference sequence). In DNA, the CDR3 is TGTGCCACCAGCAGAACCCGGGACCAAACCTACAATGAGCAGTTCTTC. Residues: CATSRTRDQTYNEQFF.

The CDR3 spells CASSIGASDTDTQYF. The CDR3 bases are TGTGCCAGTAGTATAGGGGCTAGCGACACAGATACGCAGTATTTT. V is TRBV19 and J is TRBJ2-3, with D perhaps TRBD2 (6 bases). V gave up 1 base and J gave up 2 bases, with 10 bases separating them. CDR1 is LNHDA and CDR2 is SQIVND in the germline V gene (reference sequence). The CDR3 totals 15 residues.

This rearrangement joins TRBV7-8 to TRBJ1-5; possible D gene TRBD1, 5 bases. Germline lookup yields CDR1 SGHVS and CDR2 FQNEAQ. The CDR3 is made up of 15 amino acids. The V gene lost 1 base and the J gene lost 1 base, with 8 bases spanning the gap. CDR3 region: CASSLVQGSNQPQHF. The DNA of the CDR3 is TGTGCCAGCAGCTTAGTTCAGGGCAGCAATCAGCCCCAGCATTTT.

A single count supports this clone. V gene TRBV7-2 combines with J gene TRBJ2-7; 11 nucleotides line up with TRBD1. V was clipped by 3 bases and J by 5 bases; unmatched bases: 3. This CDR3 region has 14 residues. The germline V gene has CDR1 SGHTA and CDR2 FQGNSA. This CDR3 reads CASSFGGQGDEQYF. DNA of the CDR3: TGTGCCAGCAGCTTTGGGGGACAGGGGGACGAGCAGTACTTC. The whole variable domain, filled in from reference TRBV7-2 and TRBJ2-7, reads GAGVSQSPSNKVTEKGKDVELRCDPISGHTALYWYRQSLGQGLEFLIYFQGNSAPDKSGLPSDRFSAERTGGSVSTLTIQRTQQEDSAVYLCASSFGGQGDEQYFGPGTRLTVT.

In DNA, the CDR3 is TGTGCCAGCAGTTACCGGCAGACAGGGGATGGCTACACCTTC. Its translation: CASSYRQTGDGYTF. This chain uses TRBV6-6 with TRBJ1-2; 8 bases fit TRBD1. Germline CDR1 and CDR2: MNHNY and SVGAGI (reference sequence). V shed 2 bases and J 6 bases; nucleotides not matched to a gene: 5. There are 14 residues in the CDR3.

This chain links TRBV5-1 with TRBJ2-3, with D perhaps TRBD1 (6 bases). The germline CDR1 and CDR2 sequences are SGHRS and YFSETQ. The CDR3 spans 15 residues. Trimming removed 0 bases from V and 0 bases from J, with 8 bases in between. CDR3 residues: CASSLGTVSTDTQYF. The CDR3 nucleotides read TGCGCCAGCAGCTTGGGGACAGTAAGCACAGATACGCAGTATTTT.

The chain couples TRBV28 to TRBJ2-5; D remains unclear. This CDR3 has 14 residues. Germline CDR1 is MDHEN and CDR2 is SYDVKM. Trimming removed 5 bases at V and 4 bases at J, with 14 bases between. The DNA for the CDR3 is TGTGCCAGCAGTCAAATGGGTTCGGTAGAGACCCAGTACTTC. This codes for CASSQMGSVETQYF.

This chain links TRBV28 with TRBJ2-7; 10 positions agree with TRBD2. The V gene's germline CDR1 is MDHEN and CDR2 SYDVKM. J gave up 4 bases and V 2 bases, and 5 bases lay outside the gene matches. The CDR3 spans 15 residues. The CDR3 DNA sequence: TGTGCCAGCAGTTTACGGACTAGCGGTGATTACGAGCAGTACTTC. It yields the protein CASSLRTSGDYEQYF.

The chain combines TRBV27 with TRBJ2-3; D is unclear. Per the germline V gene, CDR1 is MNHEY and CDR2 is SMNVEV (reference sequence). The ends were cut back, 3 bases at V and 0 bases at J, with 7 bases in the middle. The CDR3 sequence is 14 residues long. The chain's CDR3 is CASSLFRSTDTQYF. The CDR3 DNA reads as TGTGCCAGCAGTTTGTTCCGAAGCACAGATACGCAGTATTTT.

This clone was detected a few times. The V call is TRBV29-1, the J call TRBJ1-1; tentative D call: TRBD1 (6 bases). This CDR3 is built from 14 residues. Trimming stripped 3 bases from V and 4 bases from J, with 15 bases between. The germline CDR1 and CDR2 sequences are SQVTM and ANQGSEA. The CDR3 coding sequence is TGCAGCGTTGATACAGGGCGGTTCAGCACTGAAGCTTTCTTT. Protein: CSVDTGRFSTEAFF.

This clone was recorded only once. The gene calls are TRBV5-1 and TRBJ2-1, with TRBD2 as a possible D gene (6 bases). Deletions cut 4 bases from V and 0 bases from J, with 14 bases between. From germline, CDR1 is SGHRS and CDR2 YFSETQ. This CDR3 is 16 amino acids long. CDR3 DNA: TGCGCCAGCAGCGCAAATAGCGGTAACTCCTACAATGAGCAGTTCTTC. Translation gives CASSANSGNSYNEQFF.

The chain carries TRBV18 and TRBJ2-5; maybe TRBD1 (7 bases). With 2 bases removed from V and 4 bases from J, the gap between germline ends came to 14 bases. Germline assignment: CDR1 KGHSH and CDR2 LQKENI. The CDR3 is 15 amino acids. The CDR3 protein is CASSPKAGGLETQYF. DNA of the CDR3: TGTGCCAGCTCACCAAAGGCAGGGGGACTAGAGACCCAGTACTTC.

V gene TRBV5-1 combines with J gene TRBJ1-1; 7 nucleotides align to TRBD1. CDR3 length: 15 amino acids. V lost 4 bases, J lost 4 bases, and 10 bases stayed unmatched. Germline lookup yields CDR1 SGHRS and CDR2 YFSETQ. The CDR3 nucleotides read TGCGCCAGCAGCCCAGAAGACAGGGCCGGCACTGAAGCTTTCTTT. Protein: CASSPEDRAGTEAFF.

This clone has just a few counts. The chain has TRBV5-4 and TRBJ1-4; the match to TRBD1 covers 10 bases. This CDR3 comprises 14 residues. The V and J ends lost 2 bases and 6 bases, in that order; junction bases with no gene match: 1. Per germline, CDR1 SGHNT and CDR2 YYREEE (reference sequence). The CDR3 bases are TGTGCCAGCAGCTTCGACAGGGGGCATGAAAAACTGTTTTTT. Protein product: CASSFDRGHEKLFF.

The gene calls are TRBV11-2 and TRBJ1-2; 8 bases align to TRBD1. J gave up 4 bases and V 3 bases, and 16 bases lay outside the gene matches. In germline, CDR1 is SGHAT, CDR2 FQNNGV. The CDR3 runs to 18 residues. The DNA for the CDR3 is TGTGCCAGCAGCTTGACGGTAGGGCAGGGGGCGCTTGGCTATGGCTACACCTTC. Amino acid sequence: CASSLTVGQGALGYGYTF. Together with reference TRBV11-2 and TRBJ1-2, the CDR3 gives the full variable domain: EAGVAQSPRYKIIEKRQSVAFWCNPISGHATLYWYQQILGQGPKLLIQFQNNGVVDDSQLPKDRFSAERLKGVDSTLKIQPAKLEDSAVYLCASSLTVGQGALGYGYTFGSGTRLTVV.

The CDR3 spells CAWSWAGAGNTIYF. The DNA of the CDR3 is TGTGCCTGGAGCTGGGCGGGGGCTGGAAACACCATATATTTT. This chain uses TRBV30 with TRBJ1-3; D is perhaps TRBD1 (5 bases). Germline assignment: CDR1 GTSNPN and CDR2 SVGIG (reference sequence). The CDR3 contains 14 residues. The germline V and J ends were trimmed by 3 bases and 2 bases, with 11 bases remaining between them.

This clone was seen only once. This chain connects TRBV7-6 to TRBJ2-7; D ambiguous. Germline CDR1 is SGHVS and CDR2 is FNYEAQ. V lost 5 bases and J 3 bases, leaving 8 bases between the germline ends. This CDR3 is 12 amino acids long. CDR3 nucleotides: TGTGCCAGCAGCGACGACATCTACGAGCAGTACTTC. It specifies CASSDDIYEQYF.

The chain joins TRBV2 to TRBJ2-3; D tentatively reads TRBD1 or TRBD2 (5 bases each). V lost 6 bases to trimming and J lost 7 bases, with 14 bases between them. Germline V gives CDR1 SNHLY, CDR2 FYNNEI. CDR3 size: 13 residues. CDR3 in amino acids: CASRDGTPNTQYF. The DNA for the CDR3 is TGTGCCAGCAGGGATGGGACCCCAAATACGCAGTATTTT.

The rearrangement links TRBV7-9 to TRBJ1-1; D gene unclear. CDR1 and CDR2 from the germline V gene are SEHNR and FQNEAQ (reference sequence). V was shortened by 0 bases and J by 7 bases, with 12 bases between the two germline ends. The CDR3 is 14 residues long. In DNA, the CDR3 is TGTGCCAGCAGCTTAGCGCCGACGGGTAGTGAAGCTTTCTTT. Protein product: CASSLAPTGSEAFF.

The chain couples TRBV19 to TRBJ1-2, with 9 nucleotides matching TRBD1. The CDR3 is made up of 15 amino acids. Germline lookup yields CDR1 LNHDA and CDR2 SQIVND (reference sequence). Losses at the gene ends were 3 bases for V and 6 bases for J; bases not matched to a gene: 8. CDR3 sequence (DNA): TGTGCCAGTAGTATCCCCTCTCACAGGGGGCATGGCTACACCTTC. Amino acids: CASSIPSHRGHGYTF.

V is TRBV10-3 and J is TRBJ2-1; 7 bases fit TRBD2. The CDR3 is 15 residues long. V lost 6 bases and J lost 5; bases outside the gene matches: 10. Germline CDR1 reads ENHRY; CDR2 reads SYGVKD. The CDR3 bases are TGTGCCATCAGCCCCAGCGGGATTGGTAACAATGAGCAGTTCTTC. Amino acids: CAISPSGIGNNEQFF.